This T cell receptor (beta chain) was recorded in a study of T cell changes during pregnancy in multiple sclerosis. The assay was immunoSEQ multiplex PCR, and TCRdb's table has in-frame clones only and misses some. The sample lists approximately 70,000 clones, around 90% occurring once. V shed 8 bases and J shed 1 base, with 14 bases lying between them. The CDR3 is 14 residues long. Germline CDR1 is SGHAT and CDR2 is FQDESV (reference sequence). This clone appeared a single time. The TCR sequence derives from a female donor with multiple sclerosis, enrolled in a pregnancy study. This chain joins TRBV11-1 and TRBJ1-1; unclear D gene. The sequencing used CD4+ T cells from peripheral blood mononuclear cells, collected before pregnancy. The DNA for the CDR3 is TGTGCCAGCCGAGGGTTCCGGGGGAACACTGAAGCTTTCTTT. Its translation is CASRGFRGNTEAFF. The entire variable domain, with the rest obtained from reference TRBV11-1 and TRBJ1-1, is as follows: EAEVAQSPRYKITEKSQAVAFWCDPISGHATLYWYRQILGQGPELLVQFQDESVVDDSQLPKDRFSAERLKGVDSTLKIQPAELGDSAMYLCASRGFRGNTEAFFGQGTRLTVV.